The sequence of this T cell receptor beta chain was determined in a study of regulatory T cells in long-lasting Graves disease. Trimming pared 3 bases from V and 0 bases from J, leaving 7 bases between. Germline V lookup: CDR1 DFQATT, CDR2 SNEGSKA (reference sequence). The CDR3 covers 13 residues. Time point specified: newly diagnosed GD, antithyroid drugs for less than 3 months. With RNA extracted from PBMCs as input, the TCR library was made. Arm-PCR of CDR3 regions and iRepertoire HTBI primers were the basis on which TCR beta libraries were built. TCRdb fed the multiplex PCR reads into MiXCR, producing one record per CDR3 protein. The repertoire consists of hundreds of thousands of distinct CDR3 sequences, with about 16% occurring once and the leading ten covering 9.5% to 15%. These data also formed part of another study, on T cells in Graves' hyperthyroidism and ophthalmopathy.

The V and J genes are TRBV20-1 and TRBJ2-3; D remains unclear. The receptor's source is a man between 18 and 29 years old with Graves disease. The sample in question was peripheral blood mononuclear cells (PBMCs), obtained at new diagnosis, from a patient treated with antithyroid drugs. The CDR3 sequence: CSARVVSTDTQYF. CDR3 sequence (DNA): TGCAGTGCTAGGGTGGTTAGCACAGATACGCAGTATTTT.